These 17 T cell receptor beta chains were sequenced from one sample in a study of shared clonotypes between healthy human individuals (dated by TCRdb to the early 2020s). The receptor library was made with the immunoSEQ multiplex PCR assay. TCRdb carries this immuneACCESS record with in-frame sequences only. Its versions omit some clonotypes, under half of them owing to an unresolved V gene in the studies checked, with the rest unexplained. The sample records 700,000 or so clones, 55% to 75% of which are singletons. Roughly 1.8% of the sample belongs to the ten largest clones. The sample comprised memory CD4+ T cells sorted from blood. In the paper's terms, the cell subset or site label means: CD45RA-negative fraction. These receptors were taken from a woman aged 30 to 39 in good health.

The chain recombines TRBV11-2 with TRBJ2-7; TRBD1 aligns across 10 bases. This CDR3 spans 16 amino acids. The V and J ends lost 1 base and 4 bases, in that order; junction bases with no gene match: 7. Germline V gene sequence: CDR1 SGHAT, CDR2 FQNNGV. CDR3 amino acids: CASSLVAGTGAYEQYF. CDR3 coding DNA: TGTGCCAGCAGCTTAGTCGCTGGGACAGGGGCGTACGAGCAGTACTTC. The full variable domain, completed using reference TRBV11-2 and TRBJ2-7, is EAGVAQSPRYKIIEKRQSVAFWCNPISGHATLYWYQQILGQGPKLLIQFQNNGVVDDSQLPKDRFSAERLKGVDSTLKIQPAKLEDSAVYLCASSLVAGTGAYEQYFGPGTRLTVT.

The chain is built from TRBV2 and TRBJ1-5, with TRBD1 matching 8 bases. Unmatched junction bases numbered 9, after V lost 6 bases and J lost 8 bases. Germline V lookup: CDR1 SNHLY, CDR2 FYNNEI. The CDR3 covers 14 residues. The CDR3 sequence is CASRRQGPGEPQHF. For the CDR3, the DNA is TGTGCCAGCAGAAGACAGGGGCCGGGGGAGCCCCAGCATTTT.

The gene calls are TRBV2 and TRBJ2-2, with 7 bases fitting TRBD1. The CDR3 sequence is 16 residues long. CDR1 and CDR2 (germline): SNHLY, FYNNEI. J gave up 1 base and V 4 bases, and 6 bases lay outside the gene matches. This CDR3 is CASSVHRGRNTGELFF. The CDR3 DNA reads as TGTGCCAGCAGTGTTCACAGGGGACGGAACACCGGGGAGCTGTTTTTT.

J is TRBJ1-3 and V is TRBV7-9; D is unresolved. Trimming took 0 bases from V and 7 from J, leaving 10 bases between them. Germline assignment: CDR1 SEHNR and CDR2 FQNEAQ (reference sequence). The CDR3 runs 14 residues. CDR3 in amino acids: CASSLAVVGNTIYF. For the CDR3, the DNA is TGTGCCAGCAGCTTAGCAGTTGTAGGGAACACCATATATTTT.

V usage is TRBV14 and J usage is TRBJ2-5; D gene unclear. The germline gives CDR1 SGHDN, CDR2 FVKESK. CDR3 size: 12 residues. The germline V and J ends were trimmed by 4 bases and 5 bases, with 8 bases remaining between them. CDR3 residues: CASSLSAETQYF. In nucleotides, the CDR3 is TGTGCCAGCAGCCTAAGCGCGGAGACCCAGTACTTC.

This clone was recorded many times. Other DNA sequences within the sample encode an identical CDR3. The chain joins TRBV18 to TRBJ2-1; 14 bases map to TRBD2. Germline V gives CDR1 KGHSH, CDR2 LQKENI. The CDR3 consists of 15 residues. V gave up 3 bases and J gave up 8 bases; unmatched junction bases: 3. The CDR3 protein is CASSPGLAGDDEQFF. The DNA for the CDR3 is TGTGCCAGCTCACCGGGACTAGCGGGAGACGATGAGCAGTTCTTC.

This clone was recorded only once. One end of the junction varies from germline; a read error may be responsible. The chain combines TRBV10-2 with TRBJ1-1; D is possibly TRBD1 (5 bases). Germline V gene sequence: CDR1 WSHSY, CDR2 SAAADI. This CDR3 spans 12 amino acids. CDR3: CASSAAGTDAFF. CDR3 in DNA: TGCGCCAGCAGCGCGGCCGGGACTGATGCTTTCTTT.

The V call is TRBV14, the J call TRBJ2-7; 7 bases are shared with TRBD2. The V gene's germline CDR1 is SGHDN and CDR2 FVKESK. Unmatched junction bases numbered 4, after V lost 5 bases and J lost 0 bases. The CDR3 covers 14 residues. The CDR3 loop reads CASSMGGSSYEQYF. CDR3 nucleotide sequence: TGTGCCAGCAGCATGGGCGGGAGCTCCTACGAGCAGTACTTC.

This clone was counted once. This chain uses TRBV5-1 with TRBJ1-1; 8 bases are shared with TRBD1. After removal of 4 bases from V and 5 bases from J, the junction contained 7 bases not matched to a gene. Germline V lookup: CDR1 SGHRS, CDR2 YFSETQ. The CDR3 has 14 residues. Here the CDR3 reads CASSTGQGGTEAFF. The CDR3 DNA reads TGCGCCAGCAGCACCGGACAGGGAGGTACTGAAGCTTTCTTT.

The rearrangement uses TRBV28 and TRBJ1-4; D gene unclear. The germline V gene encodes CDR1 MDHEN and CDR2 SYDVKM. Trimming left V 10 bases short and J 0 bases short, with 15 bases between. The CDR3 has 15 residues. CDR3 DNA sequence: TGTGCCACGTCAACGTCGGGTCCAACTAATGAAAAACTGTTTTTT. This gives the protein CATSTSGPTNEKLFF.

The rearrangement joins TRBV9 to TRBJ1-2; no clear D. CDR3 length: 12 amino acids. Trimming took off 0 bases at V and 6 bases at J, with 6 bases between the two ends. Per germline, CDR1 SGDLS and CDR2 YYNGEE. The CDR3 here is CASSVDQDGYTF. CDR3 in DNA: TGTGCCAGCAGCGTAGATCAGGATGGCTACACCTTC.

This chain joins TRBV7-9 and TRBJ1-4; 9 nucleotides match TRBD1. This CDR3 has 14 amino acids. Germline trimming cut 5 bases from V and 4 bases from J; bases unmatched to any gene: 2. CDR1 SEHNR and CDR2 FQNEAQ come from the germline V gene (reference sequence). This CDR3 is CASSPTGGNEKLFF. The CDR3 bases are TGTGCCAGCAGCCCGACAGGGGGTAATGAAAAACTGTTTTTT.

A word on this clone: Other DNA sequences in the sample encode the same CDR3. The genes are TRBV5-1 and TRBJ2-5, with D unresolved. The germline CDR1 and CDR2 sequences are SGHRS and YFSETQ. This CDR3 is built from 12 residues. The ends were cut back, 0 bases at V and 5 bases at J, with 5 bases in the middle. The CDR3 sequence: CASSLGWETQYF. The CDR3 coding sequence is TGCGCCAGCAGCTTGGGATGGGAGACCCAGTACTTC.

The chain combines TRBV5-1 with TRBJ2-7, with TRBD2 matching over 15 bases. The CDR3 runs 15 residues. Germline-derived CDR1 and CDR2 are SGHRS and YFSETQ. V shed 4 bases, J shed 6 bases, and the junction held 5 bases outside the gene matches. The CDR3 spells CASSTPGLAGGEQYF. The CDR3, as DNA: TGCGCCAGCAGCACGCCGGGACTAGCGGGAGGCGAGCAGTACTTC.

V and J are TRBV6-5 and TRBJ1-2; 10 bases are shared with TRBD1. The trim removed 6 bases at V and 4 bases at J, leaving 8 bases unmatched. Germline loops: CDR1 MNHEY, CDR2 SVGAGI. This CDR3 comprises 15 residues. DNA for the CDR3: TGTGCCAGCAGGTCCCGGGACAGGGGACTCTATGGCTACACCTTC. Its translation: CASRSRDRGLYGYTF.

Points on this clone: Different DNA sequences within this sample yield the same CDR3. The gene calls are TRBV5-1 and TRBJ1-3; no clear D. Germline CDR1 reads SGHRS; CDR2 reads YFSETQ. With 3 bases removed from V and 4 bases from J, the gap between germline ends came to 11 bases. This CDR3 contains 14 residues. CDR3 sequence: CASSYGTEGNTIYF. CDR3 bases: TGCGCCAGCAGCTACGGTACGGAGGGAAACACCATATATTTT.

CDR3 nucleotide sequence: TGTGCCAGCAGCCGGGGACAGGGGTCGGGCACTGAAGCTTTCTTT. Its translation: CASSRGQGSGTEAFF. The V call is TRBV7-9, the J call TRBJ1-1; the match to TRBD1 covers 10 bases. The CDR3 has 15 amino acids. Germline V lookup: CDR1 SEHNR, CDR2 FQNEAQ (reference sequence). V dropped 5 bases and J dropped 4; count of bases not matched to a gene: 7.